This T cell receptor (beta chain) was found in a study of blood T cells in healthy people across ages. On this clonotype: The antigen is not known.

General study findings and limits: Leaving the PBMCs unsorted stopped any conclusive comparison of naive versus antigen-experienced cells. Whereas aged donors had fewer naive CD4+ cells, long-lived donors had more of them and higher diversity.

It was with a sample-barcoded 5' primer and a J-beta primer mix that a second PCR of about 6 to 12 cycles was run. TCRdb reprocessed the 5' RACE reads via MiXCR and lists one record per CDR3 protein. In the table there are 1.5 million to 2 million distinct CDR3 sequences, approximately 39% of which are singletons. V lost 3 bases to trimming and J lost 7 bases, with 12 bases between them. There are 12 residues in the CDR3. Germline loops: CDR1 SQVTM, CDR2 ANQGSEA. Roughly 10 milliliters of peripheral blood were drawn from each donor. This TCR was recovered from a human donor in good health. Sequenced material: blood. The gene calls are TRBV29-1 and TRBJ1-1; D may be TRBD1 (5 bases). The CDR3 region is CSVDREMNEAFF. The CDR3 coding sequence is TGCAGCGTTGACAGGGAAATGAATGAAGCTTTCTTT.